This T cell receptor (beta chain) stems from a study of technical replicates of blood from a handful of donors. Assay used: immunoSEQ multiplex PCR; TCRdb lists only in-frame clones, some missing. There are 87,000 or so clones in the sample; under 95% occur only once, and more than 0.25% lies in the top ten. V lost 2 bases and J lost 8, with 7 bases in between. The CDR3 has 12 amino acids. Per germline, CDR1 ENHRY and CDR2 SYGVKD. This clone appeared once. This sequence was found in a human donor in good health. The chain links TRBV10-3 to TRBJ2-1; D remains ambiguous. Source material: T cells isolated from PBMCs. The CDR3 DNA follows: TGTGCCATCAGTGAGACAGAGTATGAGCAGTTCTTC. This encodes CAISETEYEQFF.